This paragraph reports one TCR beta chain. The data belong to a study of blood T cell repertoires in COVID-19. Study summary: Sample material is recorded as cDNA or gDNA derived from T cells, B-cell-depleted T cells, or PBMCs.

This CDR3 has 15 amino acids. Losses at the gene ends were 4 bases for V and 8 bases for J; bases not matched to a gene: 10. In germline, CDR1 is SGHRS, CDR2 YFSETQ. In the authors' workflow: It was from reference gene primer amplification that nucleated cell counts were estimated. Here immunoSEQ multiplex PCR was the method, and the copy in TCRdb shows in-frame clones only, minus some. V, J and clone size are taken as reported in that table, and D and trimming were inferred from the DNA itself. The table has 310,000 or so clones, more than 85% seen once. The sequence was obtained from a man between 65 and 85 years old with acute or convalescent COVID-19. The chain has TRBV5-1 and TRBJ2-1; the match to TRBD2 covers 9 bases. The sequencing sample was made of peripheral blood. CDR3 sequence reads: CASSPGLAGTDEQFF. CDR3 coding DNA: TGCGCCAGCAGCCCGGGGCTAGCGGGAACAGATGAGCAGTTCTTC.